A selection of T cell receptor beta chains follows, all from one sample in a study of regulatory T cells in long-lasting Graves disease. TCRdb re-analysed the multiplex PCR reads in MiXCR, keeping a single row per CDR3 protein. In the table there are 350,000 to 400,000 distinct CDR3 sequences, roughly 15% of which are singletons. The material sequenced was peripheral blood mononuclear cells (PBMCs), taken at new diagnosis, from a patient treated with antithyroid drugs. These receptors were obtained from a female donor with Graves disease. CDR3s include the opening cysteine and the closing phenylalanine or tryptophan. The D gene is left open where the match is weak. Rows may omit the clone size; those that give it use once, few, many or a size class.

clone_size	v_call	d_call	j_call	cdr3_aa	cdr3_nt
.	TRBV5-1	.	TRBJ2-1	CASSLEGLYNEQFF	TGCGCCAGCAGCTTGGAGGGCCTGTACAATGAGCAGTTCTTC
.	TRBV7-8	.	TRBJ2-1	CASSPPPYNEQFF	TGTGCCAGCAGCCCTCCCCCCTACAATGAGCAGTTCTTC
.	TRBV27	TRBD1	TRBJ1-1	CASSLWRGRNRYTEAFF	TGTGCCAGCAGTTTATGGAGGGGGCGGAATAGGTACACTGAAGCTTTCTTT
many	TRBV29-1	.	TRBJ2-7	CSVETVGLEQYF	TGCAGCGTGGAGACAGTGGGGCTGGAGCAGTACTTC
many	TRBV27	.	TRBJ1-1	CASRMMGHMNTEAFF	TGTGCCAGCAGAATGATGGGACATATGAACACTGAAGCTTTCTTT
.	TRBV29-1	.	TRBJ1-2	CSVEGERPGGGYGYTF	TGCAGCGTTGAAGGGGAGCGTCCGGGGGGCGGCTATGGCTACACCTTC
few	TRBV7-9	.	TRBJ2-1	CASSLVELKVNEQFF	TGTGCCAGCAGCTTAGTAGAATTAAAGGTCAATGAGCAGTTCTTC
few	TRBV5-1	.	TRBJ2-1	CASSLVLSALYNEQFF	TGCGCCAGCAGCTTGGTTCTCTCAGCCTTATACAATGAGCAGTTCTTC
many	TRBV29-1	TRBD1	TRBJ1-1	CSVRQGALEAFF	TGCAGCGTAAGACAGGGGGCTCTTGAAGCTTTCTTT
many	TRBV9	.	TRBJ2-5	CASSGSTGRKTQYF	TGTGCCAGCAGCGGCTCGACAGGGAGGAAGACCCAGTACTTC